The clone carrying this T cell receptor beta chain was picked up many times. Its specificity is not known. This sample was taken from a study of T-cell reconstitution after alpha-beta-depleted transplantation in children. Preparation of the TCRbeta library was carried out with unique molecular identifiers. TCRdb re-derived calls from the PCR reads in MiXCR, one entry per CDR3 protein. The sample yields about 70,000 distinct CDR3 sequences, approximately 10% seen once. Study-wide points: Surviving recipient T cells and thymic progenitors produced the high day-60 TCRbeta diversity seen in some patients. Several hundred expanded graft clones reportedly supplied alpha-beta T cells about two months after transplant. Newly made T cells mostly supplied T-cell counts and diversity one year after transplant.

The CDR3 has 15 amino acids. Germline V gene sequence: CDR1 LGHDT, CDR2 YNNKEL (reference sequence). The V segment lost 1 base and the J segment 8 bases; nucleotides outside the gene matches: 5. The material sequenced was PBMCs, taken before TCRalphabeta/CD19-depleted stem cell transplant. V gene TRBV3-1 combines with J gene TRBJ2-1, with 10 positions matching TRBD2. This receptor was obtained from a boy younger than 18 with acute myeloid leukemia, due to receive a stem cell transplant. The CDR3 reads CASSQVPSGGDEQFF. DNA for the CDR3: TGTGCCAGCAGCCAAGTCCCTAGCGGGGGCGATGAGCAGTTCTTC.